The clone carrying this T cell receptor (beta chain) was counted at least ten times. Its cognate antigen is unknown. The CDR3 is 18 residues long. Per germline, CDR1 SGHAT and CDR2 FQNNGV. The V and J ends lost 7 bases and 0 bases, in that order; junction bases with no gene match: 9. The source of the sample is a study of identical twins. Notes on the study in general: Cross-sectional statistics, not tracking of the same donors, supported the conclusions.

TCRdb used MiXCR to reprocess the 5' RACE reads, holding one entry per CDR3 protein. The table includes around 510,000 distinct CDR3 sequences, around an eighth detected once. The sample was also reused in another study, on yellow fever vaccine responses in identical twins.

The receptor's source is a woman between 18 and 29 years old in good health. This chain uses TRBV11-2 with TRBJ2-1, with 13 bases fitting TRBD2. The sample comprised CD4+ T cells sorted from blood. CDR3: CASKQGLAGLSSYNEQFF. DNA of the CDR3: TGTGCCAGCAAACAGGGACTAGCGGGGTTGAGCTCCTACAATGAGCAGTTCTTC.